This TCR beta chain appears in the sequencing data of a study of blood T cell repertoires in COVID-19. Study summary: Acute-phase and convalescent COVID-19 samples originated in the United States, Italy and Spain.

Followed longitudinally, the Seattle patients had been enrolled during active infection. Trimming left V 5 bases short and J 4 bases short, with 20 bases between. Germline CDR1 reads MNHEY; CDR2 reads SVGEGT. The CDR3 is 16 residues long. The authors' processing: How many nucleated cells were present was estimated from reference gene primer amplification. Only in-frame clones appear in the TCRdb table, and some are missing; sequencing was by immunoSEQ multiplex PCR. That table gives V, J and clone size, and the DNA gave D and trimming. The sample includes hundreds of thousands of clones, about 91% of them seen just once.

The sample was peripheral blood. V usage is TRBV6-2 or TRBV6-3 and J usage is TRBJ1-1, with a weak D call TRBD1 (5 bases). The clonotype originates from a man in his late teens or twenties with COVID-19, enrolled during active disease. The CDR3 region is CASSKGAGVFVTEAFF. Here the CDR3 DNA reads TGTGCCAGCAGTAAAGGGGCGGGGGTTTTTGTCACTGAAGCTTTCTTT.